These 9 T cell receptor beta chains came from one sample sequenced in a study of CD8 T cells in ankylosing spondylitis. MiXCR was run by TCRdb on the 5' RACE reads, yielding one entry per CDR3 protein. The top ten hold 6% of the sample, which has approximately 150,000 distinct CDR3 sequences, about 32% seen once. Sequencing was carried out using synovial fluid, either unsorted or a sorted T cell fraction (not recorded which). The receptors come from a male donor with ankylosing spondylitis.

The rearrangement joins TRBV7-2 to TRBJ2-1, with 11 bases fitting TRBD2. V dropped 3 bases and J dropped 10; count of bases not matched to a gene: 5. This CDR3 is 14 amino acids long. CDR1 is SGHTA, CDR2 FQGNSA, per germline. DNA for the CDR3: TGTGCCAGCAGCTTGACTAGCGGGGCAGGGGAGCAGTTCTTC. Its translation is CASSLTSGAGEQFF.

The table lists this clonotype with a few counts. V is TRBV4-2 and J is TRBJ1-5; perhaps TRBD1 as D (5 bases). The CDR3 is made up of 14 amino acids. Germline-derived CDR1 and CDR2 are LGHNA and YNFKEQ. The ends were cut back, 2 bases at V and 2 bases at J, with 7 bases in the middle. The CDR3 DNA follows: TGTGCCAGCAGCCAACAGGGACGCAATCAGCCCCAGCATTTT. This gives the protein CASSQQGRNQPQHF.

By share, this clonotype ranks as medium-sized. The rearrangement uses TRBV7-2 and TRBJ2-1; D not resolved. Trimming cost V 0 bases and J 4 bases, with 7 bases left between them. Germline assignment: CDR1 SGHTA and CDR2 FQGNSA. This CDR3 spans 14 amino acids. CDR3: CASSLAGSYNEQFF. CDR3 DNA sequence: TGTGCCAGCAGCTTAGCGGGGTCGTACAATGAGCAGTTCTTC.

In its sample, this clonotype was seen a few times. This chain links TRBV20-1 with TRBJ2-3; the match to TRBD2 covers 8 bases. Trimming cost V 6 bases and J 1 base; bases outside gene matches: 18. Germline CDR1 DFQATT, CDR2 SNEGSKA (reference sequence). The CDR3 length is 18 residues. CDR3 amino acids: CSAKSYSRLARGTDTQYF. The CDR3 DNA follows: TGCAGTGCAAAATCCTACTCCAGACTAGCGCGTGGCACAGATACGCAGTATTTT.

The chain links TRBV7-2 to TRBJ2-6; no definite D call. There are 15 residues in the CDR3. V shed 5 bases and J shed 4 bases, with 12 bases lying between them. The V gene's germline CDR1 is SGHTA and CDR2 FQGNSA. The CDR3 coding sequence is TGTGCCAGCAGCCCAGGTGGGGTCGGGGCCAACGTCCTGACTTTC. Amino acid sequence: CASSPGGVGANVLTF.

The chain combines TRBV12-3 or TRBV12-4 with TRBJ2-3, with a possible D match to TRBD1 (5 bases). V was shortened by 3 bases and J by 4 bases, with 14 bases between the two germline ends. The CDR3 covers 15 residues. In DNA form, the CDR3 reads TGTGCCAGCAGTTTGGGGCGGTTCGCAGCAGATACGCAGTATTTT. This gives the protein CASSLGRFAADTQYF.

This clonotype was observed a handful of times. This chain uses TRBV4-2 with TRBJ2-7, with D possibly TRBD1 on 6 matching bases. Germline CDR1 LGHNA, CDR2 YNFKEQ. The CDR3 is made up of 16 amino acids. With 0 bases removed from V and 2 bases from J, the gap between germline ends came to 14 bases. The CDR3 region has the DNA TGTGCCAGCAGCCAAGAGGTGGTCAGGGGACCCTACGAGCAGTACTTC. It specifies CASSQEVVRGPYEQYF.

This sequence joins TRBV14 and TRBJ1-4, with D unclear. CDR3 size: 12 residues. The V end was cut by 0 bases, the J end by 5 bases, with 1 base between. Germline CDR1 is SGHDN and CDR2 is FVKESK. The CDR3 loop is CASSQENEKLFF. In DNA form, the CDR3 reads TGTGCCAGCAGCCAAGAGAATGAAAAACTGTTTTTT.

The chain carries TRBV6-1 and TRBJ1-2, with D tentatively TRBD1 (5 bases). Trimming stripped 7 bases from V and 4 bases from J, with 25 bases between. Per germline, CDR1 MNHNS and CDR2 SASEGT. CDR3 length: 17 amino acids. CDR3: CASTPRVNAGGVYGYTF. The DNA of the CDR3 is TGTGCCAGCACCCCGCGGGTTAACGCCGGGGGGGTCTATGGCTACACCTTC.